This T cell receptor (beta chain) was sequenced during a study of shared clonotypes between healthy human individuals. V lost 3 bases to trimming and J lost 5 bases; unmatched junction nucleotides: 6. CDR1 SEHNR and CDR2 FQNEAQ come from the germline V gene (reference sequence). The CDR3 is 17 amino acids. Naive CD8 cells lacked CD45RO, underwent positive selection for CCR7 and left out terminally differentiated effector memory CD45RA+ cells. The repertoire was sequenced with immunoSEQ multiplex PCR; TCRdb's copy has only in-frame clones and lacks some. This table holds about 2 million clones, about 95% found once.

This chain joins TRBV7-9 and TRBJ2-2, with 13 bases aligning to TRBD2. Sequenced input: naive CD8+ T cells sorted from blood. This TCR derives from a man younger than 35 in good health. The CDR3 region has the DNA TGTGCCAGCAGCTTCGGACTAGCGGGGGCCATTACCGGGGAGCTGTTTTTT. Its protein is CASSFGLAGAITGELFF.